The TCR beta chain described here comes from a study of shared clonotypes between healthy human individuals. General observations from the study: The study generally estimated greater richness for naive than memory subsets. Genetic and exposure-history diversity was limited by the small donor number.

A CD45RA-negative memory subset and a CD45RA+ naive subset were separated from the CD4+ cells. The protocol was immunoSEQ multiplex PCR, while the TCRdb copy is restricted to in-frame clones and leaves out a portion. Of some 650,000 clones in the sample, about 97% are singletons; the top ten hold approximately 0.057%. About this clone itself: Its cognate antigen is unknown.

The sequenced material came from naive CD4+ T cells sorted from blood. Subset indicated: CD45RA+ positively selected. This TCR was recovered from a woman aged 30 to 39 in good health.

The CDR3 here is CASSQGLAGSTDTQYF. The CDR3 DNA is TGTGCCAGCAGCCAGGGACTAGCGGGGAGCACAGATACGCAGTATTTT. The rearrangement uses TRBV11-2 and TRBJ2-3; 13 bases align to TRBD2. V dropped 5 bases and J dropped 0; count of bases not matched to a gene: 2. Germline V gene data show CDR1 as SGHAT and CDR2 as FQNNGV. The CDR3 has 16 residues.